The next 8 T cell receptor beta chains were all read from a single sample in a study of PD-1 blockade in classical Hodgkin lymphoma. Method: immunoSEQ multiplex PCR; TCRdb's copy keeps in-frame clones and lacks some. The table lists about 100,000 clones, approximately 88% of them singletons. Each patient experienced a relapse that followed autologous stem cell transplantation, and brentuximab vedotin exposure varied. The sequencing here drew on peripheral blood mononuclear cells (PBMCs), taken at baseline. The receptor set was obtained from a human donor with classical Hodgkin lymphoma.

This clone was picked up one time. V and J are TRBV11-2 and TRBJ2-1; no clear D. V lost 5 bases to trimming and J lost 7 bases, with 12 bases between them. The CDR3 sequence is 13 residues long. Germline-derived CDR1 and CDR2 are SGHAT and FQNNGV. The CDR3 nucleotides read TGTGCCAGCAGCCCACGGGTAAGGAATGAGCAGTTCTTC. This encodes CASSPRVRNEQFF.

The rearrangement links TRBV28 to TRBJ1-1; possible D gene TRBD1, 5 bases. This CDR3 has 14 residues. V was cut by 5 bases and J by 6 bases, with 16 bases left in between. The germline CDR1 and CDR2 sequences are MDHEN and SYDVKM. DNA for the CDR3: TGTGCCAGCAGTGGTAGGGGCGTGGGAGCTGAAGCTTTCTTT. It specifies CASSGRGVGAEAFF.

This sequence joins TRBV11-3 and TRBJ2-7, with D perhaps TRBD1 (5 bases). The CDR3 contains 13 residues. Looked up from germline, CDR1 is SGHNT and CDR2 is YENEEA. Trimming took 1 base from V and 2 from J, leaving 6 bases between them. CDR3 coding DNA: TGTGCCAGCAGCTTAGGACAGACCTACGAGCAGTACTTC. This codes for CASSLGQTYEQYF. Combining the CDR3 with reference TRBV11-3 and TRBJ2-7 gives the whole variable domain EAGVVQSPRYKIIEKKQPVAFWCNPISGHNTLYWYLQNLGQGPELLIRYENEEAVDDSQLPKDRFSAERLKGVDSTLKIQPAELGDSAVYLCASSLGQTYEQYFGPGTRLTVT.

The sample holds one count of this clone. J is TRBJ1-5 and V is TRBV30, with D unclear. Per the germline V gene, CDR1 is GTSNPN and CDR2 is SVGIG (reference sequence). This CDR3 is 13 amino acids long. The V and J ends lost 0 bases and 7 bases respectively, with 10 bases between them. The CDR3: CAWSVSLGQPQHF. CDR3 nucleotides: TGTGCCTGGAGTGTCAGTCTGGGCCAGCCCCAGCATTTT.

Here the CDR3 reads CAASQESYNEQFF. CDR3 nucleotides: TGTGCCGCAAGTCAGGAATCCTACAATGAGCAGTTCTTC. The chain carries TRBV6-6 and TRBJ2-1; D remains ambiguous. V was pared by 11 bases and J by 1 base, with 12 bases between. This CDR3 comprises 13 residues. Germline assignment: CDR1 MNHNY and CDR2 SVGAGI (reference sequence).

This chain uses TRBV18 with TRBJ2-1; D call uncertain. The CDR3 loop spans 12 amino acids. The germline gives CDR1 KGHSH, CDR2 LQKENI. V was shortened by 3 bases and J by 10 bases, with 10 bases between the two germline ends. CDR3 in DNA: TGTGCCAGCTCACCGACGGGCCAGGAGCAGTTCTTC. Translated: CASSPTGQEQFF.

V is TRBV27 and J is TRBJ2-7; D uncertain. The length of the CDR3 is 15 residues. Germline CDR1 and CDR2: MNHEY and SMNVEV (reference sequence). Between the trimmed V and J ends, which lost 3 bases and 0 bases, there was a span of 12 bases. CDR3 amino acids: CASSFRPQSSYEQYF. DNA of the CDR3: TGTGCCAGCAGTTTTCGGCCGCAGAGCTCCTACGAGCAGTACTTC.

The chain couples TRBV6-1 to TRBJ2-5; D is possibly TRBD1 (6 bases). CDR3 length: 14 amino acids. The V gene's germline CDR1 is MNHNS and CDR2 SASEGT. V lost 7 bases and J lost 4, with 16 bases in between. CDR3 protein: CASTLVRGRETQYF. CDR3 DNA: TGTGCCAGCACCCTAGTCAGGGGTAGAGAGACCCAGTACTTC.